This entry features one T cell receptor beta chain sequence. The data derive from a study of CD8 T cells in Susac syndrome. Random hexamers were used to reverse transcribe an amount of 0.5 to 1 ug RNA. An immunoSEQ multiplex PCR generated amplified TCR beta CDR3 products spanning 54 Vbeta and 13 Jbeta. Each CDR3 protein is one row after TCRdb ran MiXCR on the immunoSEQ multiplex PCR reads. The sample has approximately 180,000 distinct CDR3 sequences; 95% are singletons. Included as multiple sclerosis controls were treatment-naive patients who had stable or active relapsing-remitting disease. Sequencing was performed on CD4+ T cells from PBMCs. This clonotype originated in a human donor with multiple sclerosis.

The CDR3 loop is CSVAHLRDTEAFF. CDR3 sequence (DNA): TGCAGCGTTGCGCATTTAAGGGACACTGAAGCTTTCTTT. The chain uses TRBV29-1 and TRBJ1-1; D is unresolved. Trimming removed 4 bases at V and 3 bases at J, with 12 bases between. The CDR3 extends over 13 amino acids. The germline V gene encodes CDR1 SQVTM and CDR2 ANQGSEA.